The clone carrying this T cell receptor beta chain was detected ten times or more. Its antigen is not identified. The data were obtained in a study of T cell repertoires in cytomegalovirus infection. MiXCR, applied by TCRdb to the reads, yields one record per CDR3 protein. The table includes 110,000 to 150,000 distinct CDR3 sequences, over 30% detected once. Deletions cut 3 bases from V and 6 bases from J, with 9 bases between. The CDR3 totals 12 residues. Study-wide points: Pooled public TCR beta family frequency picked out CMV carriers with the relevant HLA.

The source was CD8+ T cells from cultured PBMCs, collected from culture after CMV antigen stimulation. The receptor comes from a human donor in good health (CMV status not recorded). Some clones in this sample may be carry-over from other donors' samples. The chain joins TRBV12-3 or TRBV12-4 to TRBJ2-7; weak D call: TRBD2 (5 bases). The CDR3 bases are TGTGCCAGCAGTTTTTCGGGGTCCGAGCAGTACTTC. It specifies CASSFSGSEQYF.